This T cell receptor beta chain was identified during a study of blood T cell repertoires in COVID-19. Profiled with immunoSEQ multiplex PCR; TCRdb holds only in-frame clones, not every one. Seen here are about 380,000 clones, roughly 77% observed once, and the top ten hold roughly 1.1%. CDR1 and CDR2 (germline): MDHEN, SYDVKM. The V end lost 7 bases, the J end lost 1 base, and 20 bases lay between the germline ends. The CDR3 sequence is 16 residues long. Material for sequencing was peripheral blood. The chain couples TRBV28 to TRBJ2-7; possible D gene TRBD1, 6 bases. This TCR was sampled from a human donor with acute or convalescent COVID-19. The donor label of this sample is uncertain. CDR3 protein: CASNSPGQPSSYEQYF. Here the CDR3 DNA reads TGTGCCAGCAACTCCCCGGGACAACCTTCTTCCTACGAGCAGTACTTC.